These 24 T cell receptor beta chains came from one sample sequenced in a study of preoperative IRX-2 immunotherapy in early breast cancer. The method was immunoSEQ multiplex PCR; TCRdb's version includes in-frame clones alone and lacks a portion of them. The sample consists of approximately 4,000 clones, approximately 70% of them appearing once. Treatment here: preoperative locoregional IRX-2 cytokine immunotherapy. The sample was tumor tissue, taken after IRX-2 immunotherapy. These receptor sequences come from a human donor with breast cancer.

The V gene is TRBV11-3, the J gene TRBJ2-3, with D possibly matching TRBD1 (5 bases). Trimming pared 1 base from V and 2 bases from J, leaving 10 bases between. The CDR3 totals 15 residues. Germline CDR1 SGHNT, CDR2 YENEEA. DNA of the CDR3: TGTGCCAGCAGCTTAGTAGGGGCATTCACAGATACGCAGTATTTT. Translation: CASSLVGAFTDTQYF.

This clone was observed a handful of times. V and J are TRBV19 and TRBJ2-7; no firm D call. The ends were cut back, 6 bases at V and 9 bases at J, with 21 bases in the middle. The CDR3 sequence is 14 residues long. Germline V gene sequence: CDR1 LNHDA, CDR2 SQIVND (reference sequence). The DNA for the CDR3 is TGTGCCAGTAGCCTGGGCCAGATGGCCGTACGGCAGTACTTC. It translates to CASSLGQMAVRQYF.

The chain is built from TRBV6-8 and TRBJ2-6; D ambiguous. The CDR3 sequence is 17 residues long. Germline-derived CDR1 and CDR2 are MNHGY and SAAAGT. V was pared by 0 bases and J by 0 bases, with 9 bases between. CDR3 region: CASSYSVTLSGANVLTF. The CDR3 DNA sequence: TGTGCCAGCAGTTACTCGGTCACCCTCTCTGGGGCCAACGTCCTGACTTTC.

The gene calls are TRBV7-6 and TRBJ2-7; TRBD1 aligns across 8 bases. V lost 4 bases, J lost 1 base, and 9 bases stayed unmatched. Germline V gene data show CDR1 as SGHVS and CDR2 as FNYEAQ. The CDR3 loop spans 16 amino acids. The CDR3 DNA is TGTGCCAGCAGCTCGCTAGGACAGGGTGGTTCCTACGAGCAGTACTTC. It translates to CASSSLGQGGSYEQYF.

The CDR3 DNA follows: TGTGCCAGCAGCTTTCAGGGTCCCACCGGGGAGCTGTTTTTT. It translates to CASSFQGPTGELFF. This chain connects TRBV7-6 to TRBJ2-2; maybe TRBD1 (5 bases). The CDR3 totals 14 residues. Trimming took off 3 bases at V and 4 bases at J, with 9 bases between the two ends. CDR1 is SGHVS and CDR2 is FNYEAQ in the germline V gene.

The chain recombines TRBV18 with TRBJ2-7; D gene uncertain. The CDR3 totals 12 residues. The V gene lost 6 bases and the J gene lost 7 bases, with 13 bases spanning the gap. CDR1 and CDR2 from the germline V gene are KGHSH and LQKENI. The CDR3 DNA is TGTGCCAGCTCGCAGTCGCTCGGAGAGCAGTACTTC. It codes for CASSQSLGEQYF.

The CDR3 DNA reads TGTGCCAGCAGTGTTATGACAGGGTCTAATGGAAACACCATATATTTT. Translation gives CASSVMTGSNGNTIYF. The V and J genes are TRBV6-8 and TRBJ1-3, with 7 bases aligning to TRBD1. From germline, CDR1 is MNHGY and CDR2 SAAAGT. This CDR3 has 16 residues. Trimming at V came to 5 bases and at J to 3 bases, leaving 10 bases not matched to a gene.

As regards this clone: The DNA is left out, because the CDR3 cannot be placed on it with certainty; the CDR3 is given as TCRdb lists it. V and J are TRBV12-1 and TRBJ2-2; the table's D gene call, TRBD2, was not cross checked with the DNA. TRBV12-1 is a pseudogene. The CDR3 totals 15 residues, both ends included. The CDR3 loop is CASSFGSGSIGELFF.

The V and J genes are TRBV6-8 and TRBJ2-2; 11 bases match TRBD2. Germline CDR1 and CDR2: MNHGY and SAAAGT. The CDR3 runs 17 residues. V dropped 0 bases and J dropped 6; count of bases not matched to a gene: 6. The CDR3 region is CASSYSRTSGYAGELFF. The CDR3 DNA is TGTGCCAGCAGTTACTCCCGGACTAGCGGGTATGCCGGGGAGCTGTTTTTT.

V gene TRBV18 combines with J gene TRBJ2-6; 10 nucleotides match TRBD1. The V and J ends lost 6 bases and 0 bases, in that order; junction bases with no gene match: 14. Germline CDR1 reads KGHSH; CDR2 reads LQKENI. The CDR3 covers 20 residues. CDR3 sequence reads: CASSLNGGTGADSGANVLTF. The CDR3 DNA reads TGTGCCAGCTCCCTAAACGGGGGGACAGGGGCAGACTCTGGGGCCAACGTCCTGACTTTC.

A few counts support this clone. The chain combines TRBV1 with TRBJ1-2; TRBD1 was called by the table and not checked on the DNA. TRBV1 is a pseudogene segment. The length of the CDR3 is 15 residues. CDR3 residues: CASSESTGGNYGYTF. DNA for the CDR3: TGCGCCAGCAGCGAATCAACAGGGGGCAACTATGGCTACACCTTC.

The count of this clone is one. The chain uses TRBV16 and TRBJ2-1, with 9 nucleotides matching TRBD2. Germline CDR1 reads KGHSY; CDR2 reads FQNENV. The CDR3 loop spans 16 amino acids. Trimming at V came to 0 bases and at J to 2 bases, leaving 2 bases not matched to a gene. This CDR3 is CASSQSASGAYNEQFF. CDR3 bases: TGTGCCAGCAGCCAATCAGCTAGCGGGGCCTACAATGAGCAGTTCTTC.

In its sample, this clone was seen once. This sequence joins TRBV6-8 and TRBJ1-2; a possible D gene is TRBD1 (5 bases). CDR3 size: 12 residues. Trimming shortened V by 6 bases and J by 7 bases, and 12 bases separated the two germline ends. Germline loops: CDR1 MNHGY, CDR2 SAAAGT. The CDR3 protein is CASSEQAFGYTF. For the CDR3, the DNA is TGTGCCAGCAGCGAACAGGCATTTGGCTACACCTTC.

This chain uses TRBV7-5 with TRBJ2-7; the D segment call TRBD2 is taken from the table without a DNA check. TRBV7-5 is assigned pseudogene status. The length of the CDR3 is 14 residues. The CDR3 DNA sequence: TGTGCCAGCAGCTTAAAGAGGGCGGGGGGAGAGCAGTACTTC. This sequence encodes CASSLKRAGGEQYF.

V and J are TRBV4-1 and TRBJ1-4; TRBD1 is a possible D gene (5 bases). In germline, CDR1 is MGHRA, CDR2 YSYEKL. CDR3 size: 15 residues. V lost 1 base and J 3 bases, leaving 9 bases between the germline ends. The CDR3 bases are TGCGCCAGCAGCCAAGCGGGGACGTCTAATGAAAAACTGTTTTTT. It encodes CASSQAGTSNEKLFF.

CDR3 in DNA: TGTGCCAGCAGCCCCCGAATGGGGAGCTCCTACGAGCAGTACTTC. Amino acid sequence: CASSPRMGSSYEQYF. The V and J genes are TRBV11-3 and TRBJ2-7; tentatively, D is TRBD2 (5 bases). The V end lost 5 bases, the J end lost 0 bases, and 14 bases lay between the germline ends. This CDR3 is 15 amino acids long. Germline CDR1 SGHNT, CDR2 YENEEA. Together with reference TRBV11-3 and TRBJ2-7, the CDR3 gives the full variable domain: EAGVVQSPRYKIIEKKQPVAFWCNPISGHNTLYWYLQNLGQGPELLIRYENEEAVDDSQLPKDRFSAERLKGVDSTLKIQPAELGDSAVYLCASSPRMGSSYEQYFGPGTRLTVT.

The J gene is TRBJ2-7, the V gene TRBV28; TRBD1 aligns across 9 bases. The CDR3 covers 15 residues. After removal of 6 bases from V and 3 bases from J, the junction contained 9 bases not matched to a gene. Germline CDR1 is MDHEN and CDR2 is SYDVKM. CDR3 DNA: TGTGCCAGCAGCACGGCGGGACAGGGTAACTACGAGCAGTACTTC. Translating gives CASSTAGQGNYEQYF. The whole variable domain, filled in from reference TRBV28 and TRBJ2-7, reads DVKVTQSSRYLVKRTGEKVFLECVQDMDHENMFWYRQDPGLGLRLIYFSYDVKMKEKGDIPEGYSVSREKKERFSLILESASTNQTSMYLCASSTAGQGNYEQYFGPGTRLTVT.

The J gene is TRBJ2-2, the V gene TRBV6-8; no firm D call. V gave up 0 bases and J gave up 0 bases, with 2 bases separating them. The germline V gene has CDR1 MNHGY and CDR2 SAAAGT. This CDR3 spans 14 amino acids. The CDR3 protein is CASSYSPNTGELFF. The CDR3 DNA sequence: TGTGCCAGCAGTTACTCGCCGAACACCGGGGAGCTGTTTTTT.

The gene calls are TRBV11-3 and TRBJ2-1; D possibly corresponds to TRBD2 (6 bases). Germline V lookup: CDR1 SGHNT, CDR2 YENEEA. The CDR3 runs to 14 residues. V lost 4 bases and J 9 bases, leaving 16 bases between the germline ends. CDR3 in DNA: TGTGCCAGCAGCTGGGGACTGGGTGGTATTGAGCAGTTCTTC. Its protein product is CASSWGLGGIEQFF.

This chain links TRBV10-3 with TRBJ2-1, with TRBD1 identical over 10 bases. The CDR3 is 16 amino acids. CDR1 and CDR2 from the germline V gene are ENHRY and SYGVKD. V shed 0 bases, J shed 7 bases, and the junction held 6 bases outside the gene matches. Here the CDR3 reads CAISESGDRGRNEQFF. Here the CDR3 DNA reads TGTGCCATCAGTGAGTCCGGAGACAGGGGGCGGAATGAGCAGTTCTTC.

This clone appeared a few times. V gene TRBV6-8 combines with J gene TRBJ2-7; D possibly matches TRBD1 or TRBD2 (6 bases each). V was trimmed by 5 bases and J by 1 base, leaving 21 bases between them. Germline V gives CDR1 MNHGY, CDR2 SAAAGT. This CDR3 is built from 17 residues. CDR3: CASSRSGMGGESYEQYF. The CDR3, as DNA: TGTGCCAGCAGTCGCTCCGGGATGGGGGGCGAGTCCTACGAGCAGTACTTC.

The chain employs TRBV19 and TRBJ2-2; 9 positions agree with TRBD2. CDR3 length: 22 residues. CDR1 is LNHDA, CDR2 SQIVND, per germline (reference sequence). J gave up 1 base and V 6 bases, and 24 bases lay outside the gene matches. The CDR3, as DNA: TGTGCCAGTAGCCGCCTTGGGACGCTGCTTAAGGGCGGGAGGGTGAACACCGGGGAGCTGTTTTTT. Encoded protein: CASSRLGTLLKGGRVNTGELFF.

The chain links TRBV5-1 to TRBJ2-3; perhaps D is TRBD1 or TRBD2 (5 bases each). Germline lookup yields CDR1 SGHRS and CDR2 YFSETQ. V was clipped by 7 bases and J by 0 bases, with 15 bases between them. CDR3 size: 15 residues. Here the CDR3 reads CASGYGDPSTDTQYF. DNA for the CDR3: TGCGCCAGCGGCTACGGGGACCCTAGCACAGATACGCAGTATTTT. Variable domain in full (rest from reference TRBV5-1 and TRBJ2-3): KAGVTQTPRYLIKTRGQQVTLSCSPISGHRSVSWYQQTPGQGLQFLFEYFSETQRNKGNFPGRFSGRQFSNSRSEMNVSTLELGDSALYLCASGYGDPSTDTQYFGPGTRLTVL.

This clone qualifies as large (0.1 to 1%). CDR3 amino acids: CASSLEGLAGGPRKSGANVLTF. The CDR3 coding sequence is TGTGCCAGCAGTTTAGAGGGGCTAGCGGGAGGCCCGCGGAAGTCTGGGGCCAACGTCCTGACTTTC. The rearrangement uses TRBV28 and TRBJ2-6, with TRBD2 matching over 11 bases. CDR1 is MDHEN and CDR2 is SYDVKM in the germline V gene. The CDR3 spans 22 residues. Germline trimming cut 2 bases from V and 1 base from J; bases unmatched to any gene: 16. The full variable domain, with the rest looked up from reference TRBV28 and TRBJ2-6, is DVKVTQSSRYLVKRTGEKVFLECVQDMDHENMFWYRQDPGLGLRLIYFSYDVKMKEKGDIPEGYSVSREKKERFSLILESASTNQTSMYLCASSLEGLAGGPRKSGANVLTFGAGSRLTVL.